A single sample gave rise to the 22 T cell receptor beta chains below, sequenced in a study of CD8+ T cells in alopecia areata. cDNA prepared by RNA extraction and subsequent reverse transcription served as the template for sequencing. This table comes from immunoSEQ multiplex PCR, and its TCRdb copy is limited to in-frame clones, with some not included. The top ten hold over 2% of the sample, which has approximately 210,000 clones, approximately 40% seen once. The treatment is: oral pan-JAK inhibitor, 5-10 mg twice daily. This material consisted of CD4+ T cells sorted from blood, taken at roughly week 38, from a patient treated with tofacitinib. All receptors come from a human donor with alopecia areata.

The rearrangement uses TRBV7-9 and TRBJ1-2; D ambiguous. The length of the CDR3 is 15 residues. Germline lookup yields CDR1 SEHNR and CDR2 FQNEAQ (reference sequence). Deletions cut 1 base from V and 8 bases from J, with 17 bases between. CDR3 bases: TGTGCCAGCAGCTTAGGCGGACTCAGCACCTACGGCTACACCTTC. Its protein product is CASSLGGLSTYGYTF.

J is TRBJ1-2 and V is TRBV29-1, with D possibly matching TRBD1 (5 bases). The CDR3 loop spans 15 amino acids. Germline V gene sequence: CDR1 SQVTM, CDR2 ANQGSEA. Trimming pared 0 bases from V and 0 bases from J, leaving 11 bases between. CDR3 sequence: CSVEDRGAANYGYTF. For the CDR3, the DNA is TGCAGCGTTGAAGATCGAGGGGCGGCTAACTATGGCTACACCTTC.

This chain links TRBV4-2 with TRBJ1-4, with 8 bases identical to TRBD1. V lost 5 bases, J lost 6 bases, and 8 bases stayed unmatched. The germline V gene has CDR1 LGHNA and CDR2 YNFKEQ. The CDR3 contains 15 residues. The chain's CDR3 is CASSENPGGDEKLFF. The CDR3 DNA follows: TGTGCCAGCAGCGAGAATCCAGGGGGCGATGAAAAACTGTTTTTT.

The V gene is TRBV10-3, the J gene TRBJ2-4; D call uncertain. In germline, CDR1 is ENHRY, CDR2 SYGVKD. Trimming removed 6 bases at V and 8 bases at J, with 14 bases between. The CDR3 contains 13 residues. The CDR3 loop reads CAIREQIWDIQYF. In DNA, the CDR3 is TGTGCCATCAGAGAACAGATTTGGGACATTCAGTACTTC.

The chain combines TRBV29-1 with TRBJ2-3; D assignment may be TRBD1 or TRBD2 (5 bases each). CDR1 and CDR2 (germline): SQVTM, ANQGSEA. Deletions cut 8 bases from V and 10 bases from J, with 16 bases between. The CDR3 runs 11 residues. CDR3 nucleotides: TGCAGCCCCGAGAGGGGCCGCTCGCAGTATTTT. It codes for CSPERGRSQYF.

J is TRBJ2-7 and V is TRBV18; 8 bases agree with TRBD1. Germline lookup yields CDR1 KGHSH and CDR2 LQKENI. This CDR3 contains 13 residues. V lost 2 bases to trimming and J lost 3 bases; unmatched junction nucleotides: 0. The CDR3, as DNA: TGTGCCAGCTCACCAGGGACAGGCTACGAGCAGTACTTC. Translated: CASSPGTGYEQYF.

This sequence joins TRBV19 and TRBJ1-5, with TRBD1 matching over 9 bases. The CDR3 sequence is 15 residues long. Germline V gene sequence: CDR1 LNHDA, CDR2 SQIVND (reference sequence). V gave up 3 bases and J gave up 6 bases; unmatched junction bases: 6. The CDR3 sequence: CASSIGGQGFQPQHF. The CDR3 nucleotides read TGTGCCAGTAGTATCGGGGGACAGGGATTTCAGCCCCAGCATTTT.

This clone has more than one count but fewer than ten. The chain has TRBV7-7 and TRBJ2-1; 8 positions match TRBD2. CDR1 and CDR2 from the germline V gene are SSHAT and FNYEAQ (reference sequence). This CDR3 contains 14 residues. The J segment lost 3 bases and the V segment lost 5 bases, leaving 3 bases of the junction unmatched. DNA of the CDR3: TGTGCCAGCAGCAGTAGCGGGAACTACAATGAGCAGTTCTTC. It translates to CASSSSGNYNEQFF.

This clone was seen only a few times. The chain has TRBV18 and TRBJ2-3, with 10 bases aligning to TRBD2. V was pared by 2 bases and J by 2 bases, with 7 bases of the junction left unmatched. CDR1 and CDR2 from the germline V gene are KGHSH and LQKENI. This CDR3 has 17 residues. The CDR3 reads CASSPKELAGFTDTQYF. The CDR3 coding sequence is TGTGCCAGCTCACCAAAGGAACTAGCGGGATTCACAGATACGCAGTATTTT.

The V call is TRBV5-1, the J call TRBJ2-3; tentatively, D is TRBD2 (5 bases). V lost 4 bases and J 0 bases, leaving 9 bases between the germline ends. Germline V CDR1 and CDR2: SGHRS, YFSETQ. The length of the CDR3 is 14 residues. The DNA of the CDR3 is TGCGCCAGCAGCCCGGAGGACAGCACAGATACGCAGTATTTT. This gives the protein CASSPEDSTDTQYF.

CDR3 sequence (DNA): TGTGCCAGCAGTCCAAGGACAACCTGGGAGCAGTTCTTC. Encoded protein: CASSPRTTWEQFF. The J gene is TRBJ2-1, the V gene TRBV27; TRBD1 is a possible D gene (5 bases). The CDR3 spans 13 residues. Trimming took off 5 bases at V and 10 bases at J, with 15 bases between the two ends. CDR1 MNHEY and CDR2 SMNVEV come from the germline V gene (reference sequence).

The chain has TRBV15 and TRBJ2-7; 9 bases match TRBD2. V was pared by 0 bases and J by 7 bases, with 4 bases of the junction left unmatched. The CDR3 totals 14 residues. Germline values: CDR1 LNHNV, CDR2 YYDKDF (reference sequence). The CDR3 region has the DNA TGTGCCACCAGCAGAGAAGCGGGAGGAAGGGAGCAGTACTTC. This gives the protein CATSREAGGREQYF.

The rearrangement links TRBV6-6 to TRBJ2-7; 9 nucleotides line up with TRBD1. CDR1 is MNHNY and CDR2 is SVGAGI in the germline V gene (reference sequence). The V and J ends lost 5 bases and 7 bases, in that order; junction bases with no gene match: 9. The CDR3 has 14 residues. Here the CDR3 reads CASSPRTGTGEQYF. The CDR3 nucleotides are TGTGCCAGCAGTCCGAGAACCGGGACAGGGGAGCAGTACTTC.

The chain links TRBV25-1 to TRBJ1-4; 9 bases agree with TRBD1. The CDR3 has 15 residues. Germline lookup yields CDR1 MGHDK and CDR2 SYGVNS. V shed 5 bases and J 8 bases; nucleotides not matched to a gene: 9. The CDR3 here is CASSPMGQGPEKLFF. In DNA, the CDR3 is TGTGCCAGCAGTCCCATGGGACAGGGACCCGAAAAACTGTTTTTT.

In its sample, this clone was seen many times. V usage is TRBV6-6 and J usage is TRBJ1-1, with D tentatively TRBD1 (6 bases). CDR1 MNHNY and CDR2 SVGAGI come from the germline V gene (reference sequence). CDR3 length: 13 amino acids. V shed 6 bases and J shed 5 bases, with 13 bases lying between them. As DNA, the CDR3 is TGTGCCAGCAGCAACCTAGGGGGGACTGAAGCTTTCTTT. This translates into CASSNLGGTEAFF.

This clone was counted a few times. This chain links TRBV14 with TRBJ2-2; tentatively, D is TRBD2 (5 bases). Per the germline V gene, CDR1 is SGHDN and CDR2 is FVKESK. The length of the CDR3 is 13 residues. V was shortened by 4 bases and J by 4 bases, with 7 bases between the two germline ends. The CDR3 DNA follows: TGTGCCAGCAGCCGGACTGGCACCGGGGAGCTGTTTTTT. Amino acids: CASSRTGTGELFF.

CDR3 in amino acids: CASSFPGQNTQYF. The CDR3 DNA reads as TGTGCCAGCAGTTTTCCGGGTCAAAATACGCAGTATTTT. The rearrangement uses TRBV28 and TRBJ2-3, with unresolved D. V shed 3 bases and J shed 7 bases, with 11 bases lying between them. CDR3 length equals 13 residues. The germline V gene has CDR1 MDHEN and CDR2 SYDVKM.

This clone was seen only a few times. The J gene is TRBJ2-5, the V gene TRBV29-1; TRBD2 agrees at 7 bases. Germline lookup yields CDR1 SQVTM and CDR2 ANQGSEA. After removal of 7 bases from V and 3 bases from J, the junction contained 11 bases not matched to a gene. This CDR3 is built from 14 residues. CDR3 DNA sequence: TGCAGCGCGGGGGAGGGAAACTCCAAAGAGACCCAGTACTTC. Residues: CSAGEGNSKETQYF. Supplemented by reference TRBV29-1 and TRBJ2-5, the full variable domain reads SAVISQKPSRDICQRGTSLTIQCQVDSQVTMMFWYRQQPGQSLTLIATANQGSEATYESGFVIDKFPISRPNLTFSTLTVSNMSPEDSSIYLCSAGEGNSKETQYFGPGTRLLVL.

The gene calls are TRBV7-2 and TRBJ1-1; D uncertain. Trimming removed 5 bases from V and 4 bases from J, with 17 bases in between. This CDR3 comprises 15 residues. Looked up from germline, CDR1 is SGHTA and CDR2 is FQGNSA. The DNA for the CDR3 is TGTGCCAGCAGCGCAAGGGTCCAGGTGGGCACTGAAGCTTTCTTT. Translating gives CASSARVQVGTEAFF.

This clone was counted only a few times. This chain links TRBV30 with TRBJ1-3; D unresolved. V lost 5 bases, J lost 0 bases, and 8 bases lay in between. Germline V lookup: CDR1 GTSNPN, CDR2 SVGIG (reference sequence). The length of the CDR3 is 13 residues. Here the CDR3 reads CAWGRISGNTIYF. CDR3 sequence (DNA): TGTGCCTGGGGCAGGATCTCTGGAAACACCATATATTTT. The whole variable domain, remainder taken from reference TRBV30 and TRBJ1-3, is SQTIHQWPATLVQPVGSPLSLECTVEGTSNPNLYWYRQAAGRGLQLLFYSVGIGQISSEVPQNLSASRPQDRQFILSSKKLLLSDSGFYLCAWGRISGNTIYFGEGSWLTVV.

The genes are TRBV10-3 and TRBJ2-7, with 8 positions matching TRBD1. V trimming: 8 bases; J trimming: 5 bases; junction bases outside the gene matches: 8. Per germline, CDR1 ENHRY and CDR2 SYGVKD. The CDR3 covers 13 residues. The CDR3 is CAIASTGDDEQYF. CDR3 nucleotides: TGTGCCATCGCCTCGACAGGGGACGACGAGCAGTACTTC.

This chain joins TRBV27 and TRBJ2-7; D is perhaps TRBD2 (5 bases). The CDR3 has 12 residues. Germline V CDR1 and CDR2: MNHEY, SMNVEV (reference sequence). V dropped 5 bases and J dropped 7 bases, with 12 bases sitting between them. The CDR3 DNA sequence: TGTGCCAGCAGTCACAGACGGGGTGAGCAGTACTTC. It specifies CASSHRRGEQYF.